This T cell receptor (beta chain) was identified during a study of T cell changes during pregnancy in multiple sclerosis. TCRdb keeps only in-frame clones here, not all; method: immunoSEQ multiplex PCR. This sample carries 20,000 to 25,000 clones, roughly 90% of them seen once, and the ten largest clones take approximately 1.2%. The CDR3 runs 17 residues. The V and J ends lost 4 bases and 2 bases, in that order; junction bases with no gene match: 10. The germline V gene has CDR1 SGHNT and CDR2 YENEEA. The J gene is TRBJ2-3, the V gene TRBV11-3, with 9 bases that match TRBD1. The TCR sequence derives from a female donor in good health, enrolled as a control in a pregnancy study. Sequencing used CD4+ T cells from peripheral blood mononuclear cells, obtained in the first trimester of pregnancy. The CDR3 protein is CASSSPPGQGTTDTQYF. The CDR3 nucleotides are TGTGCCAGCAGCTCGCCCCCGGGACAGGGAACCACAGATACGCAGTATTTT.